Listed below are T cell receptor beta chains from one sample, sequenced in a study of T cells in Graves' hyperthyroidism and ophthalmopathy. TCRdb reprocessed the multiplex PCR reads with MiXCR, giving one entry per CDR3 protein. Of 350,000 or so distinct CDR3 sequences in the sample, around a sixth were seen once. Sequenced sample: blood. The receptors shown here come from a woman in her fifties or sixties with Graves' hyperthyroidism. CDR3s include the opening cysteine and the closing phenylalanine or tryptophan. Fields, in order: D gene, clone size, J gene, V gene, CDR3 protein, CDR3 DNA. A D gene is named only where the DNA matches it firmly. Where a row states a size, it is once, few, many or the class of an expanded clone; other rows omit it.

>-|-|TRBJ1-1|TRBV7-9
CASSSNSGARVTEAFF
TGTGCCAGCAGCTCTAATTCGGGGGCCAGGGTTACTGAAGCTTTCTTT
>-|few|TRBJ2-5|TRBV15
CATSRLRMNSQSF
TGTGCCACCAGCAGACTGCGAATGAACTCCCAGTCCTTC
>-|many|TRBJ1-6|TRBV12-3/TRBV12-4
CASIESSYNSPLHF
TGTGCCAGCATCGAGAGCTCCTATAATTCACCCCTCCACTTT
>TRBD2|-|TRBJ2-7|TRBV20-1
CSARAGGGNEQYF
TGCAGTGCCCGGGCGGGGGGCGGAAACGAGCAGTACTTC
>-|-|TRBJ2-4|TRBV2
CASRDRGPLGNIQYF
TGTGCCAGCAGGGACAGAGGGCCCCTCGGGAACATTCAGTACTTC
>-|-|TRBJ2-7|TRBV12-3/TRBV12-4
CASSSPRDYEQYF
TGTGCCAGCAGTTCCCCACGAGACTACGAGCAGTACTTC
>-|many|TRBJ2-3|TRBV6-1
CASSYLGPFTDTQYF
TGTGCCAGCAGTTACCTAGGTCCTTTCACAGATACGCAGTATTTT
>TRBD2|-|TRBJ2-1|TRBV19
CASSIRLAGGSSYNEQFF
TGTGCCAGTAGTATTCGGCTAGCGGGGGGTAGCTCCTACAATGAGCAGTTCTTC
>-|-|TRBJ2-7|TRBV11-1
CASSPRPDYEQYF
TGTGCCAGCAGCCCCCGACCCGACTACGAGCAGTACTTC
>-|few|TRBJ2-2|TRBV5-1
CASSLETIPNTGELFF
TGCGCCAGCAGCTTGGAGACTATCCCGAACACCGGGGAGCTGTTTTTT
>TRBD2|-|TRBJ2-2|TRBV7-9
CASSFSGSQTGELFF
TGTGCCAGCAGCTTTAGCGGGAGTCAAACCGGGGAGCTGTTTTTT
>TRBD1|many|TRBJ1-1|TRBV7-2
CASSLIPPGRTGGTEAFF
TGTGCCAGCAGCTTAATCCCCCCGGGTAGGACAGGGGGCACTGAAGCTTTCTTT
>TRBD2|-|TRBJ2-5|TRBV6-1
CASSEALTSGGQETQYF
TGTGCCAGCAGTGAAGCCCTGACTAGCGGGGGTCAAGAGACCCAGTACTTC
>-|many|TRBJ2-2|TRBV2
CASSEFTGELFF
TGTGCCAGCAGTGAATTCACCGGGGAGCTGTTTTTT
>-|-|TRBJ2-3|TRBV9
CASSVGQGGTDTQYF
TGTGCCAGCAGCGTAGGCCAGGGGGGGACAGATACGCAGTATTTT
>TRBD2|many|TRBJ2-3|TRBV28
CASSFGLAGESDTQYF
TGTGCCAGCAGTTTCGGACTAGCGGGAGAATCAGATACGCAGTATTTT
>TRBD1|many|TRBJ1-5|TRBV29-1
CSVVLRGTGVQPQHF
TGCAGCGTTGTCCTCCGAGGGACAGGGGTTCAGCCCCAGCATTTT
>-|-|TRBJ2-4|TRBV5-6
CASSISVGGISKNIQYF
TGTGCCAGCAGCATTAGCGTCGGCGGGATATCCAAAAACATTCAGTACTTC
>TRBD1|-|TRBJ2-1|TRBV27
CASSFQGVGNEQFF
TGTGCCAGCAGTTTTCAGGGGGTCGGCAATGAGCAGTTCTTC
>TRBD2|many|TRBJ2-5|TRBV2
CASSGTSGPQETQYF
TGTGCCAGCAGTGGGACTAGCGGACCCCAAGAGACCCAGTACTTC
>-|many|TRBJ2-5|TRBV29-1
CSVGSRLRETQYF
TGCAGCGTGGGATCTAGGCTCCGGGAGACCCAGTACTTC
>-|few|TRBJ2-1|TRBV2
CASGSRRSSEQFF
TGTGCCAGTGGCTCCCGGCGGTCTAGTGAGCAGTTCTTC
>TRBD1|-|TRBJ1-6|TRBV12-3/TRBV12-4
CASRDLRQGANSPLHF
TGTGCCAGCAGGGACCTACGACAGGGGGCAAATTCACCCCTCCACTTT
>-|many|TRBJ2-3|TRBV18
CASSPQGAGTDTQYF
TGTGCCAGCTCACCCCAGGGTGCAGGCACAGATACGCAGTATTTT
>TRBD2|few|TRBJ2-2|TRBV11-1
CASSPESSGGAGELFF
TGTGCCAGCAGCCCGGAGAGTAGCGGGGGGGCCGGGGAGCTGTTTTTT
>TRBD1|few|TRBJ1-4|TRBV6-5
CASSNGDRNEKLFF
TGTGCCAGCAGTAATGGGGACAGGAATGAAAAACTGTTTTTT
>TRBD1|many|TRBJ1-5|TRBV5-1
CASSVGDPGGQPQHF
TGCGCCAGCAGCGTTGGGGACCCAGGGGGTCAGCCCCAGCATTTT
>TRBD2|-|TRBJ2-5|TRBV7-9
CASSGLAEQETQYF
TGTGCCAGCTCGGGACTAGCGGAACAAGAGACCCAGTACTTC
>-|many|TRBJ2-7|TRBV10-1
CASSAGRLGEQYF
TGCGCCAGCAGTGCGGGGCGCCTGGGAGAGCAGTACTTC
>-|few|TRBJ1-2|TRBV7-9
CASSRTVGGYTF
TGTGCCAGCAGCCGGACCGTTGGGGGCTACACCTTC
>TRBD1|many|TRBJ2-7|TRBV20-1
CSARGQGAFYEQYF
TGCAGTGCTAGGGGACAGGGGGCGTTCTACGAGCAGTACTTC
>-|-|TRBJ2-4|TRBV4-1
CASSQLGNIQYF
TGCGCCAGCAGCCAATTGGGAAACATTCAGTACTTC
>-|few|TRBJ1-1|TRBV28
CASSFLGFRTFF
TGTGCCAGCAGTTTTCTGGGGTTCCGGACTTTCTTT
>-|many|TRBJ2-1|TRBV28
CASSDPPSGVQFF
TGTGCCAGCAGTGACCCGCCCAGCGGCGTGCAGTTCTTC
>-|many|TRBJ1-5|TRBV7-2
CASSFRGEGNQPQHF
TGTGCCAGCAGCTTTCGAGGGGAGGGCAATCAGCCCCAGCATTTT
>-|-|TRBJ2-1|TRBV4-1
CASGQDSGDEQFF
TGCGCCAGCGGACAGGACTCGGGGGATGAGCAGTTCTTC
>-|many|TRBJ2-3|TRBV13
CASRPLTDTQYF
TGTGCCAGCAGGCCTCTGACAGATACGCAGTATTTT
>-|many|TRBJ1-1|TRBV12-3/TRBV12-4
CASRQSRSYTEAFF
TGTGCCAGCCGTCAGTCGAGGTCGTACACTGAAGCTTTCTTT
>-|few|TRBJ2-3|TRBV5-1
CASSPQGPDTQYF
TGCGCCAGCTCCCCACAGGGACCAGATACGCAGTATTTT
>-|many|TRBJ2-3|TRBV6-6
CASSYSVDSTDTQYF
TGTGCCAGCAGTTACTCTGTGGACAGCACAGATACGCAGTATTTT
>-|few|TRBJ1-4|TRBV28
CASSLNSRVDEKLFF
TGTGCCAGCAGTTTAAATAGCCGGGTGGATGAAAAACTGTTTTTT
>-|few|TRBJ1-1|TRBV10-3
CAISEARIRRSHEYTEAFF
TGTGCCATCAGTGAGGCAAGAATACGTCGGAGTCATGAGTACACTGAAGCTTTCTTT
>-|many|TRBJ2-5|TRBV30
CAWSTRGTQETQYF
TGTGCCTGGAGTACGAGGGGTACCCAAGAGACCCAGTACTTC
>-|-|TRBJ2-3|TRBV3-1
CASSHLAQGGVSQYF
TGTGCCAGCAGCCACTTGGCTCAGGGGGGCGTTTCGCAGTATTTT
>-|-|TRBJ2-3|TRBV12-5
CASQASATDTQYF
TGTGCTAGTCAGGCGTCAGCAACAGATACGCAGTATTTT
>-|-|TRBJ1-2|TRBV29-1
CSVESRAGANYGYTF
TGCAGCGTTGAATCCCGTGCAGGAGCTAACTATGGCTACACCTTC
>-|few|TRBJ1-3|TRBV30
CAWSHTRAYSGNTIYF
TGTGCCTGGTCACATACTCGGGCTTACTCTGGAAACACCATATATTTT
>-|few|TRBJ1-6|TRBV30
CAWGNPGLSFRSPLHF
TGTGCCTGGGGTAATCCGGGACTCTCCTTCCGTTCACCCCTCCACTTT
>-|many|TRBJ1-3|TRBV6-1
CASSERVGAGNTIYF
TGTGCCAGCAGTGAAAGGGTCGGTGCTGGAAACACCATATATTTT
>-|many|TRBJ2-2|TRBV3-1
CASSQGTGELFF
TGTGCCAGCAGCCAAGGGACCGGGGAGCTGTTTTTT
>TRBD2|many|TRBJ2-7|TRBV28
CASSSGTSGSQPYEQYF
TGTGCCAGCAGTTCCGGGACTAGCGGGAGTCAGCCCTACGAGCAGTACTTC
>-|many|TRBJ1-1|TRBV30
CAWSRANTEAFF
TGTGCCTGGAGTAGGGCGAACACTGAAGCTTTCTTT
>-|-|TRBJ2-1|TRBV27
CASSARQNNEQFF
TGTGCCAGCAGTGCCCGACAGAACAATGAGCAGTTCTTC
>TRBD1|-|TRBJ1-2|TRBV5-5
CASSAGTAANYGYTF
TGTGCCAGCAGCGCCGGGACAGCAGCTAACTATGGCTACACCTTC
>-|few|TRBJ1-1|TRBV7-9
CASQRGDMNTEAFF
TGTGCCAGCCAGAGAGGGGACATGAACACTGAAGCTTTCTTT
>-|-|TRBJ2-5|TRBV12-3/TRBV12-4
CASSFAGQETQYF
TGTGCCAGCAGTTTCGCAGGACAAGAGACCCAGTACTTC
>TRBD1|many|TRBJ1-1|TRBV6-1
CASSTDRDRAMNTEAFF
TGTGCCAGCAGTACCGACCGGGACAGGGCGATGAACACTGAAGCTTTCTTT